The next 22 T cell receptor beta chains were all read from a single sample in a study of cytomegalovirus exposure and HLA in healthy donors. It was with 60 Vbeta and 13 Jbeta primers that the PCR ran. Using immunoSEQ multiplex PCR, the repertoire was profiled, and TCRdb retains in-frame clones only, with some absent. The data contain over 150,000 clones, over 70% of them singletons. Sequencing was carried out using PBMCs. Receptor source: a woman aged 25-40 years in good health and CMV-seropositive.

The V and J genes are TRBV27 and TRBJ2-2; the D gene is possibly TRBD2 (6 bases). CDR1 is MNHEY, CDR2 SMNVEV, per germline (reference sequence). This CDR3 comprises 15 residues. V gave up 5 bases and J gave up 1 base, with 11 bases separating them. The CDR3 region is CASSRTTLNTGELFF. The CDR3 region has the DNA TGTGCCAGCAGTAGGACTACTCTGAACACCGGGGAGCTGTTTTTT.

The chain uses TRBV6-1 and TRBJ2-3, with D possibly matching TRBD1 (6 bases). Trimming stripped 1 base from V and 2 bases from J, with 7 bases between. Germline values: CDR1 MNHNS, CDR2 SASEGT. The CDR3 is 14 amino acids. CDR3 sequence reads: CASSEDRVTDTQYF. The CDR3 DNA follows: TGTGCCAGCAGTGAAGACAGGGTCACAGATACGCAGTATTTT.

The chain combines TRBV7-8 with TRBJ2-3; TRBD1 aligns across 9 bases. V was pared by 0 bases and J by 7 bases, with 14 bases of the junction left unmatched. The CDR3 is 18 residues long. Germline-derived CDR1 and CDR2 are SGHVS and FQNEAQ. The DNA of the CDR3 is TGTGCCAGCAGCTTAGCGACGTCTTCCGGGACAGGGAGATATACGCAGTATTTT. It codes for CASSLATSSGTGRYTQYF.

The CDR3 loop is CASSSKTLRDYAGDHSYEQYF. The CDR3 DNA reads TGTGCCAGCAGCTCGAAAACCCTCCGAGACTACGCGGGAGATCACTCCTACGAGCAGTACTTC. This chain joins TRBV7-8 and TRBJ2-7, with 7 bases aligning to TRBD2. The CDR3 has 21 residues. V lost 4 bases, J lost 0 bases, and 24 bases stayed unmatched. The germline CDR1 and CDR2 sequences are SGHVS and FQNEAQ.

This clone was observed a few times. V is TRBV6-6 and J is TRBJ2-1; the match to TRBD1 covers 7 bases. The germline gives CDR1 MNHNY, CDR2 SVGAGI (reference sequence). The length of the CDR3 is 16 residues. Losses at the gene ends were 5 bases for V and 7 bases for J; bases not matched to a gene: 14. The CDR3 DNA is TGTGCCAGCAGTACTGGGACAGCCATCATAGGGAATGAGCAGTTCTTC. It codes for CASSTGTAIIGNEQFF.

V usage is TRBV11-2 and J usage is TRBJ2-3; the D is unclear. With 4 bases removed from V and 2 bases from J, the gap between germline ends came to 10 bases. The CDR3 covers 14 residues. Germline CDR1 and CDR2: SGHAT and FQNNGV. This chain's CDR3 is CASSWQPYTDTQYF. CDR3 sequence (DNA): TGTGCCAGCAGCTGGCAACCGTACACAGATACGCAGTATTTT. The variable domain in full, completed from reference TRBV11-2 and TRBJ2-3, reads EAGVAQSPRYKIIEKRQSVAFWCNPISGHATLYWYQQILGQGPKLLIQFQNNGVVDDSQLPKDRFSAERLKGVDSTLKIQPAKLEDSAVYLCASSWQPYTDTQYFGPGTRLTVL.

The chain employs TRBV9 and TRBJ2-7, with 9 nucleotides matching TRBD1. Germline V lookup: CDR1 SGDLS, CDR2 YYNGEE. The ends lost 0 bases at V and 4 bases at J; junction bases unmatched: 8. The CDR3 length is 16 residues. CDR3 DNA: TGTGCCAGCAGCGTAGTTGAGACAGGGGGAATGTACGAGCAGTACTTC. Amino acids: CASSVVETGGMYEQYF.

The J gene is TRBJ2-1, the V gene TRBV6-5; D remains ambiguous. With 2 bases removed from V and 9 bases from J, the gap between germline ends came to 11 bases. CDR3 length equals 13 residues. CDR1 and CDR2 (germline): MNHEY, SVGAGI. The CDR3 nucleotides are TGTGCCAGCAGTTACCGGCCACCTAGTGAGCAGTTCTTC. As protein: CASSYRPPSEQFF.

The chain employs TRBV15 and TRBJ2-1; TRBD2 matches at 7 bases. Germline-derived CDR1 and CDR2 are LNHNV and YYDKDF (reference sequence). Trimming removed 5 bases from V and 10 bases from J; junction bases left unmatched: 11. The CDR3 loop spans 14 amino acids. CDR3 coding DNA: TGTGCCACCAGCGCGCTTCGGGGGGTTGTAGAGCAGTTCTTC. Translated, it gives CATSALRGVVEQFF. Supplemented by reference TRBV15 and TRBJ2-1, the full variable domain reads DAMVIQNPRYQVTQFGKPVTLSCSQTLNHNVMYWYQQKSSQAPKLLFHYYDKDFNNEADTPDNFQSRRPNTSFCFLDIRSPGLGDTAMYLCATSALRGVVEQFFGPGTRLTVL.

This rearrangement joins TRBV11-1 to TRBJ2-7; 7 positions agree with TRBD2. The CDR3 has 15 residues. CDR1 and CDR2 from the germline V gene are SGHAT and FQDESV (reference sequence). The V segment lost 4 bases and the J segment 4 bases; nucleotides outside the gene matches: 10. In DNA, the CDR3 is TGTGCCAGCAGCTCAAGGAATAGCGGGTTTTACGAGCAGTACTTC. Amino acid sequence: CASSSRNSGFYEQYF.

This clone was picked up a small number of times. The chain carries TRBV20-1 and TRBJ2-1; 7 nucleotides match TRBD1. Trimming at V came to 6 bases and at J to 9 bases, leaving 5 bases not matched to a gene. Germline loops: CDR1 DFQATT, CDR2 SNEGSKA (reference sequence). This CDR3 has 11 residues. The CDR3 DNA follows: TGCAGTGCCAACAGGGGTGGTGAGCAGTTCTTC. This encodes CSANRGGEQFF.

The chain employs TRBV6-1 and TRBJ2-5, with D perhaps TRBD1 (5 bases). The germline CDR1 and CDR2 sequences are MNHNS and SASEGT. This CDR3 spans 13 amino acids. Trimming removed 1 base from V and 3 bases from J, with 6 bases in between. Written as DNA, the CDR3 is TGTGCCAGCAGTGAAGAAGGGGAAGAGACCCAGTACTTC. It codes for CASSEEGEETQYF.

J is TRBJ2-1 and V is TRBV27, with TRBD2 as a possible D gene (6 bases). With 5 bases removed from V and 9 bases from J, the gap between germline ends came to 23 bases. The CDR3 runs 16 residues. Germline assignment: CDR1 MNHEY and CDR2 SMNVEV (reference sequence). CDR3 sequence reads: CASSQRGGVRDGEQFF. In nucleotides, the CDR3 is TGTGCCAGCAGTCAACGCGGAGGGGTGAGAGACGGTGAGCAGTTCTTC.

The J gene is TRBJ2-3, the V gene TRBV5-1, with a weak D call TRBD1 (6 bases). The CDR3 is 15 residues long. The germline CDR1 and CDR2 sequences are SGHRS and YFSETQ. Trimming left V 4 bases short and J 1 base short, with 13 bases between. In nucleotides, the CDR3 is TGCGCCAGCAGCGTAGCAGGGGTCGGCACAGATACGCAGTATTTT. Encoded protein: CASSVAGVGTDTQYF.

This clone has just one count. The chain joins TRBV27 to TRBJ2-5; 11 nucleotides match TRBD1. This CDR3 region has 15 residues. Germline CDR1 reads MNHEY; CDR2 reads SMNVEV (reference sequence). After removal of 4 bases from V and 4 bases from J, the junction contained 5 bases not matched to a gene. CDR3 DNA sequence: TGTGCCAGCAGTTGGGGGACAGGGGGTATAGAGACCCAGTACTTC. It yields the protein CASSWGTGGIETQYF.

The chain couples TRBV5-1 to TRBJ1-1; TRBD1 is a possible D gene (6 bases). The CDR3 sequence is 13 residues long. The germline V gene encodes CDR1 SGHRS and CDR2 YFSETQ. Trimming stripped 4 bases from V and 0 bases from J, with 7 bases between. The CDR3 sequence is CASSRDMNTEAFF. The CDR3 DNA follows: TGCGCCAGCAGCCGGGACATGAACACTGAAGCTTTCTTT.

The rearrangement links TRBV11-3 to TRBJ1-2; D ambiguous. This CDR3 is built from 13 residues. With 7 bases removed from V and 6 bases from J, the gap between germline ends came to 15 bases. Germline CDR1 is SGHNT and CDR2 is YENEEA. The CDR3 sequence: CASTSSRLHGYTF. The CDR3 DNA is TGTGCCAGCACCTCATCCCGGTTGCATGGCTACACCTTC.

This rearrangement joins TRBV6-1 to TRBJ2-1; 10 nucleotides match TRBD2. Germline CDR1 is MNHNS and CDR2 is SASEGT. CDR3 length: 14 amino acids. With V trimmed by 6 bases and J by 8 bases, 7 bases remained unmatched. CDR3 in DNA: TGTGCCAGCAGGAGAACTAGCGGGATGTATGAGCAGTTCTTC. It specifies CASRRTSGMYEQFF.

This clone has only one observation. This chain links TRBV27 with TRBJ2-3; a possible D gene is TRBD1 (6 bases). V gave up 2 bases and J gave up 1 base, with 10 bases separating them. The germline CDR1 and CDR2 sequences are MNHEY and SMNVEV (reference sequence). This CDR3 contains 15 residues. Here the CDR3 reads CASSLRDIGTDTQYF. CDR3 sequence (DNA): TGTGCCAGCAGTTTACGGGACATTGGCACAGATACGCAGTATTTT.

CDR3 sequence (DNA): TGTGCCAGTAGTATTGGAGCCGGGACAGCAAACACTGAAGCTTTCTTT. Its translation: CASSIGAGTANTEAFF. This chain links TRBV19 with TRBJ1-1; TRBD1 aligns across 7 bases. The CDR3 length is 16 residues. V trimming: 3 bases; J trimming: 2 bases; junction bases outside the gene matches: 9. CDR1 LNHDA and CDR2 SQIVND come from the germline V gene (reference sequence).

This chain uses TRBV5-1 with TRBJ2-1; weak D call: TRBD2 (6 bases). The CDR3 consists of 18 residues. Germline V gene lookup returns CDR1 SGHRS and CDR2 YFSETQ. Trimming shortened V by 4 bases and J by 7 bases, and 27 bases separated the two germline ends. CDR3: CASSGLVSGPGVTNEQFF. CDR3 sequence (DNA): TGCGCCAGCAGCGGGTTAGTGTCGGGGCCGGGAGTAACAAATGAGCAGTTCTTC.

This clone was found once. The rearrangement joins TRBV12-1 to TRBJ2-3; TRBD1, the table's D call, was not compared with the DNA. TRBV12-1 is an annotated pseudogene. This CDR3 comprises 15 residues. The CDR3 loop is CASSFPVLTQDTQYF. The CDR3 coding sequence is TGTGCCAGCAGCTTCCCCGTCCTCACACAGGATACGCAGTATTTT.